The 4 T cell receptor beta chains given below trace back to one sample, sequenced in a study of blood T cell repertoires in COVID-19. The assay was immunoSEQ multiplex PCR, and TCRdb's table has in-frame clones only and misses some. Among 130,000 or so clones, around 84% were seen once, and the ten largest hold over 8%. Material: peripheral blood. The receptor set was obtained from a woman aged 60-75 years with acute or convalescent COVID-19.

The J gene is TRBJ2-1, the V gene TRBV2; 11 positions agree with TRBD2. From germline, CDR1 is SNHLY and CDR2 FYNNEI. Trimming cost V 5 bases and J 7 bases; bases outside gene matches: 7. The CDR3 is 15 residues long. The CDR3 region has the DNA TGTGCCAGCAGTAATAGCGGGGGGGCCTTTAATGAGCAGTTCTTC. It codes for CASSNSGGAFNEQFF.

The genes are TRBV5-4 and TRBJ1-2, with D uncertain. Trimming left V 5 bases short and J 7 bases short, with 15 bases between. Germline V gives CDR1 SGHNT, CDR2 YYREEE (reference sequence). The CDR3 totals 13 residues. The CDR3 loop is CASRRGGFSGYTF. The CDR3 nucleotides are TGTGCCAGCAGACGGGGAGGTTTCAGTGGCTACACCTTC.

The V gene is TRBV7-2, the J gene TRBJ2-3; the D gene is possibly TRBD2 (7 bases). This CDR3 has 17 amino acids. Trimming removed 2 bases from V and 7 bases from J, with 22 bases in between. The germline gives CDR1 SGHTA, CDR2 FQGNSA. This chain's CDR3 is CASSLYLLGGAGNTQYF. CDR3 nucleotide sequence: TGTGCCAGCAGCTTATATTTGTTGGGGGGGGCGGGAAATACGCAGTATTTT.

The chain joins TRBV14 to TRBJ1-2, with 8 bases identical to TRBD1. Trimming removed 4 bases from V and 2 bases from J; junction bases left unmatched: 12. The CDR3 contains 17 residues. CDR1 and CDR2 from the germline V gene are SGHDN and FVKESK. The chain's CDR3 is CASSPQQGVTLNYGYTF. The CDR3 DNA follows: TGTGCCAGCAGCCCACAACAGGGGGTAACGCTCAACTATGGCTACACCTTC.